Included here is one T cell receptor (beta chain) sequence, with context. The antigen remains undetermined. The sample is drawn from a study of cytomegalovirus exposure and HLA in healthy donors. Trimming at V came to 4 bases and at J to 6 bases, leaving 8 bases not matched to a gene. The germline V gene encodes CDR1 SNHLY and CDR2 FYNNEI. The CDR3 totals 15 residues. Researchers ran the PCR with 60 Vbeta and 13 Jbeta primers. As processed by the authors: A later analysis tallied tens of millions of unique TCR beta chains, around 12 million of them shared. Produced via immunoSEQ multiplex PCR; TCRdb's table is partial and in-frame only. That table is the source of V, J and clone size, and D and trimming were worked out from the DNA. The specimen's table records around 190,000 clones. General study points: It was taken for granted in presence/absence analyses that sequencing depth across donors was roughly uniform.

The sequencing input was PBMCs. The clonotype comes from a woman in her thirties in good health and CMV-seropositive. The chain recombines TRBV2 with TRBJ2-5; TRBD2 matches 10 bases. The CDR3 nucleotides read TGTGCCAGCAGTGGGAGCGGGAGGGCCCCAAAGACCCAGTACTTC. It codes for CASSGSGRAPKTQYF.